This is a list of T cell receptor beta chains from one sample in a study of T cell responses to AZD1222 COVID-19 vaccine. TCRdb keeps only in-frame clones here, not all; method: immunoSEQ multiplex PCR. The profile shows approximately 76,000 clones, about 87% of them singletons. The sample consisted of peripheral blood, taken on day 0 of AZD1222 vaccination. These receptors were collected from an adult in good health. CDR3s include the opening cysteine and the closing phenylalanine or tryptophan. A D gene is named only where the DNA matches it firmly. Size values are once, few and many counts, or a class for expanded clones, and some rows have none.

NA | TRBJ1-6 | TRBV10-2 | NA | TGCGCCAGCACCGATTACTATAATTCACCCCTCCACTTT | CASTDYYNSPLHF
NA | TRBJ1-5 | TRBV10-3 | NA | TGTGCCATCAGTGAGGGGGCAGGTTATAGCAATCAGCCCCAGCATTTT | CAISEGAGYSNQPQHF
NA | TRBJ2-2 | TRBV6-5 | NA | TGTGCCAGCAGCGCTTTGGCCGCCACCGGGGAGCTGTTTTTT | CASSALAATGELFF
NA | TRBJ1-3 | TRBV5-5 | NA | TGTGCCAGCAGCTTGGGAGGATTCACCCTATATTTT | CASSLGGFTLYF
NA | TRBJ2-7 | TRBV6-4 | NA | TGTGCCAGCACCCTATCACGGGGGGCCTACTCCTACGAGCAGTACTTC | CASTLSRGAYSYEQYF
NA | TRBJ1-6 | TRBV27 | NA | TGTGCCAGCAGTTTTCAGGGGAGCAATTCACCCCTCCACTTT | CASSFQGSNSPLHF
NA | TRBJ1-6 | TRBV6-5 | NA | TGTGCCAGCAGACCCCCTGGGGGTTATAATTCACCCCTCCACTTT | CASRPPGGYNSPLHF
TRBD1 | TRBJ2-7 | TRBV25-1 | NA | TGTGCCAGCAGTGAATTGGGACAGGGTCGAGAGCAGTACTTC | CASSELGQGREQYF
TRBD2 | TRBJ2-3 | TRBV6-6 | NA | TGTGCCAGCAGTTCTAGGCGGGGGGGCCCGGAAGATACGCAGTATTTT | CASSSRRGGPEDTQYF
NA | TRBJ2-7 | TRBV6-5 | NA | TGTGCCACCTCAGGACCATGGCCTTCTCTGGAGCAGTACTTC | CATSGPWPSLEQYF
TRBD2 | TRBJ2-3 | TRBV7-2 | NA | TGTGCCAGCAGCTTAGTTTCTAGCGGGAGGTCAAATACGCAGTATTTT | CASSLVSSGRSNTQYF
TRBD1 | TRBJ2-7 | TRBV6-5 | NA | TGTGCCAGCACCTCCGGGACAGGGGCCTACGAGCAGTACTTC | CASTSGTGAYEQYF
TRBD1 | TRBJ2-2 | TRBV5-6 | NA | TGTGCCAGCAAAGCAGGGGGCGACACCGGGGAGCTGTTTTTT | CASKAGGDTGELFF
NA | TRBJ2-5 | TRBV28 | NA | TGTGCCAGCAGTTTTGGGTCGGCAGGAGGGACCCAAGAGACCCAGTACTTC | CASSFGSAGGTQETQYF
NA | TRBJ1-5 | TRBV2 | few | TGTGCCAGCAGCAACGATGGCAATCAGCCCCAGCATTTT | CASSNDGNQPQHF
NA | TRBJ2-1 | TRBV7-9 | few | TGTGCCAGCAGCTTATACCGGGGGGCACCCACCAATGAGCAGTTCTTC | CASSLYRGAPTNEQFF
NA | TRBJ2-1 | TRBV11-2 | NA | TGTGCCAGCAGTTTAGTTAGTAATGAGCAGTTCTTC | CASSLVSNEQFF
NA | TRBJ1-6 | TRBV3-1/TRBV3-2 | NA | TGTGCCAGCAGCCCGAACCCGGGATATAATTCACCCCTCCACTTT | CASSPNPGYNSPLHF
NA | TRBJ1-2 | TRBV3-1/TRBV3-2 | NA | TGTGCCAGCAGCCAAGACCTTAACTATGGCTACACCTTC | CASSQDLNYGYTF
TRBD2 | TRBJ2-1 | TRBV3-1/TRBV3-2 | once | TGTGCCAGCAGCCAAGATAGTACGAGCGGGGGGGAGAATGAGCAGTTCTTC | CASSQDSTSGGENEQFF